This TCR beta chain is from a study of CXCR3-negative and CXCR3-positive naive CD8 T cells. Study context: Each library held about 1.5 +/- 0.3 million TRB reads, approximately 140 million in total.

Study-wide results and limits: TRB CDR3s of CXCR3-positive naive cells were more hydrophobic than those of CXCR3-negative naive cells.

Regarding this clonotype: Its antigen is undetermined.

The authors made the TRB cDNA libraries by 5' RACE using UMI labels. From the 5' RACE reads, TCRdb lists one entry per CDR3 protein and no DNA. The data show tens of thousands of distinct CDR3 sequences, and the top ten clones hold approximately 0.99%. Per germline, CDR1 SGHAT and CDR2 FQNNGV. The CDR3 sequence is 12 residues long. The receptor comes from a human donor in good health. Some clones in this sample may be carry-over from other donors' samples. The V and J genes are TRBV11-2 and TRBJ2-2; TCRdb selects TRBD1, and the lack of DNA leaves this call unchecked. Source material: naive CXCR3- CD8+ T cells from blood. Stated subset: CD45RO-CCR7+CD27+CD95- naive CD8+ T cells lacking CXCR3 (TNR3-). CDR3 in amino acids: CASSLTEDKLFF.